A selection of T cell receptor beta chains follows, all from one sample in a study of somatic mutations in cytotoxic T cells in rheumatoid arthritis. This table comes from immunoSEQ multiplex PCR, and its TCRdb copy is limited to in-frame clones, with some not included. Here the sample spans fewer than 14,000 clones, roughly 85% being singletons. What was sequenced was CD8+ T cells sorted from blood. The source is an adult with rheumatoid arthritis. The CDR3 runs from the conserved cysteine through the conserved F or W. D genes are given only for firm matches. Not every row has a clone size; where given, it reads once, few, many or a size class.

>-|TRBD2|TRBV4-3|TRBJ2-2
TGCGCCAGCAGCCAAGGGGGACTAGCGGGAGGAGGAACCGGGGAGCTGTTTTTT
CASSQGGLAGGGTGELFF
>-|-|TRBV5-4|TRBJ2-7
TGTGCCAGCAGCTTGGTTCAGGGTTCCCGCGAGCAGTACTTC
CASSLVQGSREQYF
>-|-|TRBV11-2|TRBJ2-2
TGTGCCAGCAGCTTGTGGAGTTCGAACACCGGGGAGCTGTTTTTT
CASSLWSSNTGELFF
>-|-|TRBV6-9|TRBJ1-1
TGTGCCAGCAAAAACACTGAAGCTTTCTTT
CASKNTEAFF
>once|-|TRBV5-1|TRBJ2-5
TGCGCCAGCAGCCAAGATTTTTGGGGCGACCAAGAGACCCAGTACTTC
CASSQDFWGDQETQYF
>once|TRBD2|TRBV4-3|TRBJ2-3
TGCGCCAGCAGCCAGAAGAGCGGGCTAGCGGGAGGGTTACCTAGCACAGATACGCAGTATTTT
CASSQKSGLAGGLPSTDTQYF
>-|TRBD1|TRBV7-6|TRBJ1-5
TGTGCCAGCAGCTTACAGACAGGGTCCTTATATCAGCCCCAGCATTTT
CASSLQTGSLYQPQHF
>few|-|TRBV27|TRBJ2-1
TGTGCCAGCAGTCCCCGGTCCGGGTCCTACAATGAGCAGTTCTTC
CASSPRSGSYNEQFF
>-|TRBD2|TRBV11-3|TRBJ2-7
TGTGCCAGCAGCTTAGCGAGCGGGGTATCCTACGAGCAGTACTTC
CASSLASGVSYEQYF
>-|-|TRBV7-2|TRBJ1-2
TGTGCCAGCAGCTTAGTATCTTCAGCAAACTATGGCTACACCTTC
CASSLVSSANYGYTF
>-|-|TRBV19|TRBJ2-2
TGTGCCAGTACGGACGGGCACACCGGGGAGCTGTTTTTT
CASTDGHTGELFF
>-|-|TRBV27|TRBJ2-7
TGTGCCAGCAGTCCCTCCGAGGGGACAACCTCCTACGAGCAGTACTTC
CASSPSEGTTSYEQYF
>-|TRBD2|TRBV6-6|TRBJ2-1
TGTGCCAGCAGTGCCGAAGCGGGAGTCTACAATGAGCAGTTCTTC
CASSAEAGVYNEQFF
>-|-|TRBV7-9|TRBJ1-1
TGTGCCAGCAGCTTTACAGATTTGAACACTGAAGCTTTCTTT
CASSFTDLNTEAFF
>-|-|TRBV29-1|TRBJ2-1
TGCAGCGTTGACTTCTCCATCTACAATGAGCAGTTCTTC
CSVDFSIYNEQFF
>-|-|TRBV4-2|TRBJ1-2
TGTGCCAGCAGCCAAGAAGATGTGGTTCAGGGCTATGGCTACACCTTC
CASSQEDVVQGYGYTF
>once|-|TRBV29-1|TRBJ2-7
TGCAGCGTTAGGAGCCGGGACGGGTGGGAATCCTACGAGCAGTACTTC
CSVRSRDGWESYEQYF